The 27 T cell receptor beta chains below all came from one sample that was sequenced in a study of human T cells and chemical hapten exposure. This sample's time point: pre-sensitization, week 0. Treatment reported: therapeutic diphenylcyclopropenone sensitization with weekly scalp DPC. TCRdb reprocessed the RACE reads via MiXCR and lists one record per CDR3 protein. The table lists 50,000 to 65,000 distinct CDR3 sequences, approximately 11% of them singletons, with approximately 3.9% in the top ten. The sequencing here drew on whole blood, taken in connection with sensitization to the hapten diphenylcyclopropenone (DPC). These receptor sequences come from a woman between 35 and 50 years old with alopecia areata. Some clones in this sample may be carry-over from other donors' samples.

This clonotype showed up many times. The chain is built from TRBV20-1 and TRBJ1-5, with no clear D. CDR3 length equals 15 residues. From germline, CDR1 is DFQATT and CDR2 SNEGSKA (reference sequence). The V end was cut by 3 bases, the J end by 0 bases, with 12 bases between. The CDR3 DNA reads TGCAGTGCTAGTTCTTACAGTGATAGCAATCAGCCCCAGCATTTT. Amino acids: CSASSYSDSNQPQHF.

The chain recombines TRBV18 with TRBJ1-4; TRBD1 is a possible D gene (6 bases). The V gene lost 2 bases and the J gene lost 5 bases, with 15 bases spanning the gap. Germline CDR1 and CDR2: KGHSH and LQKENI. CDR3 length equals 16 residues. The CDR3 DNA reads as TGTGCCAGCTCACCAAGGATCGGGGGCGACAATGAAAAACTGTTTTTT. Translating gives CASSPRIGGDNEKLFF.

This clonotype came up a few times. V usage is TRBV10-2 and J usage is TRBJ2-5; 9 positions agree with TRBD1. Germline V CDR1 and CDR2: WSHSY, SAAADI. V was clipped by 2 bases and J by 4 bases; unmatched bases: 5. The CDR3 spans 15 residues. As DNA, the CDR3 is TGCGCCAGCAGTGAGGACAGGGGGAGTGGAGAGACCCAGTACTTC. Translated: CASSEDRGSGETQYF.

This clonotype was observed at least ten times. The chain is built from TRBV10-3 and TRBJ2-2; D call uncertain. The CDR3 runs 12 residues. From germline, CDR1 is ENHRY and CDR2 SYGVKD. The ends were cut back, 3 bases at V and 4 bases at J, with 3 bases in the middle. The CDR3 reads CAISEFTGELFF. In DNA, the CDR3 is TGTGCCATCAGTGAATTCACCGGGGAGCTGTTTTTT.

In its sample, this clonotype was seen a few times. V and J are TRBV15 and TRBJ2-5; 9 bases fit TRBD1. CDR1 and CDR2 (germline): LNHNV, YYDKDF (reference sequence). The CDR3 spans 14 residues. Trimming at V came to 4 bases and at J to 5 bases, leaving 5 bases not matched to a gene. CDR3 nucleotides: TGTGCCACCAGCAAGGACAGGGGAGGGGAGACCCAGTACTTC. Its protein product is CATSKDRGGETQYF.

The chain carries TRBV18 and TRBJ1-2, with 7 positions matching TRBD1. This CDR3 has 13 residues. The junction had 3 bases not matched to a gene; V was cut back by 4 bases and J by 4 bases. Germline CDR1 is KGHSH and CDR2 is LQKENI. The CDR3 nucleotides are TGTGCCAGCTCACAGACAGGGACCTATGGCTACACCTTC. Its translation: CASSQTGTYGYTF. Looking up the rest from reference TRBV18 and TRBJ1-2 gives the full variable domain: NAGVMQNPRHLVRRRGQEARLRCSPMKGHSHVYWYRQLPEEGLKFMVYLQKENIIDESGMPKERFSAEFPKEGPSILRIQQVVRGDSAAYFCASSQTGTYGYTFGSGTRLTVV.

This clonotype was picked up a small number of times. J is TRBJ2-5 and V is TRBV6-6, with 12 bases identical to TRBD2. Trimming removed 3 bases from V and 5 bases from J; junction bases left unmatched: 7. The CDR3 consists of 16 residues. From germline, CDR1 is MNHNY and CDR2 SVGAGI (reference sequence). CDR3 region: CASSYSLAGGKETQYF. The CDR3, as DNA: TGTGCCAGCAGTTATTCCCTAGCGGGGGGGAAGGAGACCCAGTACTTC.

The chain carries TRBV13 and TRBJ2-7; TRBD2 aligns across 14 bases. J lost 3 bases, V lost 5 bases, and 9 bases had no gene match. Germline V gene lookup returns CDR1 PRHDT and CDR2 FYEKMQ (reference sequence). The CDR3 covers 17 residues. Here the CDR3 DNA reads TGTGCCAGCAGCCTCAGGACTAGCGGGGGGCTGGGCTACGAGCAGTACTTC. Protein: CASSLRTSGGLGYEQYF.

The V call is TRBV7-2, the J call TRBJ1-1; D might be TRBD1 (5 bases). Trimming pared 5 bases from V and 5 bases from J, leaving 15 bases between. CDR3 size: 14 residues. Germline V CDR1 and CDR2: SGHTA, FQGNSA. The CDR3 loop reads CASSIGGGVTEAFF. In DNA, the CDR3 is TGTGCCAGCAGCATCGGGGGAGGGGTGACTGAAGCTTTCTTT.

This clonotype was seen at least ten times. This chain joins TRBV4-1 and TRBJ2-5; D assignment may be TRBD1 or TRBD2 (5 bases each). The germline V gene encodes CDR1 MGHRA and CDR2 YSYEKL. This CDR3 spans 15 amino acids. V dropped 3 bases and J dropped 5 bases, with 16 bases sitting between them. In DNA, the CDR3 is TGCGCCAGCAGCCAGGTGCCAATGGGGGACGAGACCCAGTACTTC. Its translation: CASSQVPMGDETQYF.

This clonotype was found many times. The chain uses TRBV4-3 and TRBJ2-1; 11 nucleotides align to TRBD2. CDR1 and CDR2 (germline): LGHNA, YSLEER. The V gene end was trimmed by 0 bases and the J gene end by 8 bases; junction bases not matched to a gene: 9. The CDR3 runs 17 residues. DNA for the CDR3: TGCGCCAGCAGCCAAGATCTGCCTAGCGGGAGGATCGATGAGCAGTTCTTC. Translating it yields CASSQDLPSGRIDEQFF.

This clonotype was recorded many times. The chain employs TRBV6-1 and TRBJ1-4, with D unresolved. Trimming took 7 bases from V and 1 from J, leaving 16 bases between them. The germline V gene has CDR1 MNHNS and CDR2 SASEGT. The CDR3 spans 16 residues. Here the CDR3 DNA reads TGTGCCAGCATACGGTCCAGGACTAGAACTAATGAAAAACTGTTTTTT. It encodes CASIRSRTRTNEKLFF.

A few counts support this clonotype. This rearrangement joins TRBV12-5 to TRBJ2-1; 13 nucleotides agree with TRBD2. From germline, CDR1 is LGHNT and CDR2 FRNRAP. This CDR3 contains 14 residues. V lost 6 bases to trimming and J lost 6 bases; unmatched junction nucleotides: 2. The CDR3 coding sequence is TGTGCTAGTGGAGGACTAGCGGGAGTCAATGAGCAGTTCTTC. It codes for CASGGLAGVNEQFF.

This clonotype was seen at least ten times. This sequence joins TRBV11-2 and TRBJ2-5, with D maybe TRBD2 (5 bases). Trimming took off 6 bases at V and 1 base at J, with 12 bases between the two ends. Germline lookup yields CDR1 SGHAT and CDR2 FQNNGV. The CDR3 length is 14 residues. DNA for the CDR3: TGTGCCAGCAGTGTTCTAGCTTTCCAAGAGACCCAGTACTTC. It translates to CASSVLAFQETQYF.

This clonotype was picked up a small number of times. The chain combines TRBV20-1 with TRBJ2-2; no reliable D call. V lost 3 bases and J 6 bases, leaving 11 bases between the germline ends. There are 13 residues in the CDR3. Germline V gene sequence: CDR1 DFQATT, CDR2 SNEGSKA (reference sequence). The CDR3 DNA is TGCAGTGCTAGCTTGGGTGGCCCCGGGGAGCTGTTTTTT. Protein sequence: CSASLGGPGELFF.

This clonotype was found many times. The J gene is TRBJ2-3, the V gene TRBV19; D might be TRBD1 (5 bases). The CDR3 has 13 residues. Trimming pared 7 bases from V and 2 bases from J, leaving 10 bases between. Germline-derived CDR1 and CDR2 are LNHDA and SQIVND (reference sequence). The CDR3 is CASKGAATDTQYF. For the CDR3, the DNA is TGTGCCAGTAAAGGGGCGGCCACAGATACGCAGTATTTT.

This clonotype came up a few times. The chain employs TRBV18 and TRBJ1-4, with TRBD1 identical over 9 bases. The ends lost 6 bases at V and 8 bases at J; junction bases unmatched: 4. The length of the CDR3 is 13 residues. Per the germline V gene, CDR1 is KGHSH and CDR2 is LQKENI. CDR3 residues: CASSRDRDEKLFF. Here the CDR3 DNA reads TGTGCCAGCTCCCGGGACAGGGACGAAAAACTGTTTTTT.

CDR3 DNA sequence: TGTGCCAGCAGCTTGACAGGTCCTGATCAGCCCCAGCATTTT. Translated, it gives CASSLTGPDQPQHF. The chain is built from TRBV5-5 and TRBJ1-5, with D possibly matching TRBD1 (5 bases). Germline V gives CDR1 SGHKS, CDR2 YYEKEE (reference sequence). The V end lost 1 base, the J end lost 5 bases, and 10 bases lay between the germline ends. CDR3 size: 14 residues. The complete variable domain, with remaining parts taken from reference TRBV5-5 and TRBJ1-5, reads DAGVTQSPTHLIKTRGQQVTLRCSPISGHKSVSWYQQVLGQGPQFIFQYYEKEERGRGNFPDRFSARQFPNYSSELNVNALLLGDSALYLCASSLTGPDQPQHFGDGTRLSIL.

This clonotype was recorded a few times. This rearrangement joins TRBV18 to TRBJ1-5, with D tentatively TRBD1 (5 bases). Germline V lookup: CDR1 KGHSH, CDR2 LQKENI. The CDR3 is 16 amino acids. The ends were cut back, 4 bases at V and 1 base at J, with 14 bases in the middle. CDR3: CASSLSQGQSNQPQHF. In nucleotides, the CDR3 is TGTGCCAGCTCACTCTCGCAGGGTCAGAGCAATCAGCCCCAGCATTTT. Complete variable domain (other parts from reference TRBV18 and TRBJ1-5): NAGVMQNPRHLVRRRGQEARLRCSPMKGHSHVYWYRQLPEEGLKFMVYLQKENIIDESGMPKERFSAEFPKEGPSILRIQQVVRGDSAAYFCASSLSQGQSNQPQHFGDGTRLSIL.

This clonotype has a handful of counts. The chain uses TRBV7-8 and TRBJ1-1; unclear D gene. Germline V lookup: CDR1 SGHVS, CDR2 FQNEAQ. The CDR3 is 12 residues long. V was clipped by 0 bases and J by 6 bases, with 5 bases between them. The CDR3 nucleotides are TGTGCCAGCAGCTTAGCAAGTCCTGAAGCTTTCTTT. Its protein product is CASSLASPEAFF. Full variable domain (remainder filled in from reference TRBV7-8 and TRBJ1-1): GAGVSQSPRYKVAKRGQDVALRCDPISGHVSLFWYQQALGQGPEFLTYFQNEAQLDKSGLPSDRFFAERPEGSVSTLKIQRTQQEDSAVYLCASSLASPEAFFGQGTRLTVV.

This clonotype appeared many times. The CDR3 DNA is TGTGCCAGCAGCCACGTCGGGGGGGCCTCTTACAATGAGCAGTTCTTC. Protein: CASSHVGGASYNEQFF. V usage is TRBV13 and J usage is TRBJ2-1; 8 bases are a match to TRBD2. The CDR3 is made up of 16 amino acids. After removal of 5 bases from V and 4 bases from J, the junction contained 10 bases not matched to a gene. Germline V lookup: CDR1 PRHDT, CDR2 FYEKMQ (reference sequence).

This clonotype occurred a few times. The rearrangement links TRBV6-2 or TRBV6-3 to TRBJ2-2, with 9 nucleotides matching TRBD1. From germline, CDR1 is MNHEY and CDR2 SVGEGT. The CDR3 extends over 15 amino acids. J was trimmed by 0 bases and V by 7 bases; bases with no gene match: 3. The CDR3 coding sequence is TGTGCCAGCACCCGACAGGGGGCGAACACCGGGGAGCTGTTTTTT. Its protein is CASTRQGANTGELFF.

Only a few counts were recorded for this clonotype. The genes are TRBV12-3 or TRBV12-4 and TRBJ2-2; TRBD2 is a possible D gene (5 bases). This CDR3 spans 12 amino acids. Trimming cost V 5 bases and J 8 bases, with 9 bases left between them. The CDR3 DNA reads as TGTGCCAGCAGTGTGCGGAGGGGGGAGCTGTTTTTT. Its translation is CASSVRRGELFF.

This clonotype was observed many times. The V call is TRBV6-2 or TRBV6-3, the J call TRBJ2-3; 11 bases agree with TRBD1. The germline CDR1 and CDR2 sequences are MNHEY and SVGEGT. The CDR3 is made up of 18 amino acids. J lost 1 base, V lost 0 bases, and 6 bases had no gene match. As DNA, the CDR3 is TGTGCCAGCAGTTACTCAGGACAGGGGGCCGCAGGCACAGATACGCAGTATTTT. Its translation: CASSYSGQGAAGTDTQYF.

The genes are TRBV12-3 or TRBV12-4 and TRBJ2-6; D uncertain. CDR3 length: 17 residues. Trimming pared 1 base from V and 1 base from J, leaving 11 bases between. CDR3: CASSLGVLQSGANVLTF. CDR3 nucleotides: TGTGCCAGCAGTTTAGGGGTCCTCCAATCTGGGGCCAACGTCCTGACTTTC.

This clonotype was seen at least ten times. As DNA, the CDR3 is TGCAGCGTTGCAACCCTAGCGGGAGGCTACACCGGGGAGCTGTTTTTT. This codes for CSVATLAGGYTGELFF. The rearrangement links TRBV29-1 to TRBJ2-2; 11 positions match TRBD2. Germline CDR1 SQVTM, CDR2 ANQGSEA. V trimming: 4 bases; J trimming: 3 bases; junction bases outside the gene matches: 7. The CDR3 length is 16 residues.

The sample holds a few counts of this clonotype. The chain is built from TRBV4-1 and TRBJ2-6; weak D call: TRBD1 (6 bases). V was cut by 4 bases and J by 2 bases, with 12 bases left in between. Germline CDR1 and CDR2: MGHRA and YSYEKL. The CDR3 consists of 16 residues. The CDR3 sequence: CASSLQGRAGANVLTF. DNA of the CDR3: TGCGCCAGCAGCCTACAGGGAAGGGCTGGGGCCAACGTCCTGACTTTC.